The 27 T cell receptor beta chains presented below share a single source sample, sequenced in a study of T-cell reconstitution after alpha-beta-depleted transplantation in children. It was with unique molecular identifiers that the TCRbeta library was prepared. TCRdb re-analysed the PCR reads in MiXCR, keeping a single row per CDR3 protein. In the table there are some 95,000 distinct CDR3 sequences, 20% to 30% of which are singletons. Sequenced material: PBMCs, taken before TCRalphabeta/CD19-depleted stem cell transplant. The receptors stem from a boy aged 2 to 10 with acute lymphoblastic leukemia, due to receive a stem cell transplant.

This clonotype was seen a handful of times. V usage is TRBV4-1 and J usage is TRBJ2-2; no clear D. Germline V lookup: CDR1 MGHRA, CDR2 YSYEKL. The CDR3 has 15 residues. V lost 4 bases, J lost 7 bases, and 16 bases lay in between. CDR3 sequence reads: CASSRDNPPIGELFF. CDR3 nucleotide sequence: TGCGCCAGCAGCCGAGACAATCCTCCTATCGGGGAGCTGTTTTTT.

This clonotype was observed at least ten times. The genes are TRBV6-2 or TRBV6-3 and TRBJ2-7; D call uncertain. The V gene's germline CDR1 is MNHEY and CDR2 SVGEGT. CDR3 length equals 14 residues. Trimming removed 7 bases from V and 2 bases from J, with 15 bases in between. This CDR3 is CASTLAGVTYEQYF. CDR3 coding DNA: TGTGCCAGCACCCTCGCCGGCGTCACCTACGAGCAGTACTTC.

The chain recombines TRBV6-5 with TRBJ1-2, with D hard to call. The V gene lost 0 bases and the J gene lost 5 bases, with 16 bases spanning the gap. CDR1 is MNHEY, CDR2 SVGAGI, per germline. The CDR3 has 16 residues. The CDR3, as DNA: TGTGCCAGCAGTTACTCGATGTACCCCACAGAGTATGGCTACACCTTC. This sequence encodes CASSYSMYPTEYGYTF.

This rearrangement joins TRBV5-1 to TRBJ1-2; the match to TRBD1 covers 7 bases. V shed 4 bases, J shed 4 bases, and the junction held 10 bases outside the gene matches. The CDR3 has 15 residues. CDR1 SGHRS and CDR2 YFSETQ come from the germline V gene. The CDR3 coding sequence is TGCGCCAGCAGCCCCCGGGACAGCGGCGGCTATGGCTACACCTTC. As protein: CASSPRDSGGYGYTF.

The rearrangement uses TRBV7-9 and TRBJ2-2; 11 bases are shared with TRBD2. J gave up 4 bases and V 5 bases, and 3 bases lay outside the gene matches. Germline CDR1 SEHNR, CDR2 FQNEAQ (reference sequence). The CDR3 sequence is 15 residues long. The CDR3: CASSAGLAGTGELFF. CDR3 nucleotides: TGTGCCAGCAGCGCCGGACTAGCGGGCACCGGGGAGCTGTTTTTT.

The table lists this clonotype with a few counts. The genes are TRBV20-1 and TRBJ2-1, with 7 nucleotides matching TRBD1. Germline V gene lookup returns CDR1 DFQATT and CDR2 SNEGSKA (reference sequence). J lost 6 bases, V lost 5 bases, and 16 bases had no gene match. The CDR3 covers 16 residues. The CDR3 region has the DNA TGCAGTGCTTATCTGTTGAGCCTCCCAGGGGGCAATGAGCAGTTCTTC. As protein: CSAYLLSLPGGNEQFF.

There are a few counts of this clonotype. The gene calls are TRBV2 and TRBJ1-2, with TRBD1 matching over 8 bases. The ends lost 3 bases at V and 5 bases at J; junction bases unmatched: 5. Germline CDR1 reads SNHLY; CDR2 reads FYNNEI. The CDR3 contains 14 residues. The CDR3 protein is CASSEPGGRYGYTF. As DNA, the CDR3 is TGTGCCAGCAGTGAGCCAGGGGGCAGGTATGGCTACACCTTC.

The chain recombines TRBV10-3 with TRBJ2-7; 8 nucleotides match TRBD1. Germline V gene data show CDR1 as ENHRY and CDR2 as SYGVKD. CDR3 length: 14 residues. Trimming took 3 bases from V and 4 from J; bases not matched to a gene: 5. CDR3 protein: CAISDPQGVYEQYF. The CDR3 DNA reads as TGTGCCATCAGTGATCCACAGGGGGTATACGAGCAGTACTTC.

This clonotype was counted between two and nine times. CDR3 sequence: CASSLGGPGNTEAFF. Written as DNA, the CDR3 is TGCGCCAGCAGCTTGGGAGGGCCTGGGAACACTGAAGCTTTCTTT. The rearrangement uses TRBV5-1 and TRBJ1-1; no definite D call. Trimming pared 0 bases from V and 1 base from J, leaving 10 bases between. This CDR3 has 15 residues. The germline CDR1 and CDR2 sequences are SGHRS and YFSETQ.

In this sample, this clonotype turned up a few times. The V gene is TRBV12-3 or TRBV12-4, the J gene TRBJ2-1; 7 nucleotides align to TRBD1. Trimming cost V 5 bases and J 4 bases; bases outside gene matches: 5. The CDR3 totals 14 residues. The CDR3 sequence: CASSSLTGYNEQFF. In DNA form, the CDR3 reads TGTGCCAGCAGTAGCCTGACAGGGTACAATGAGCAGTTCTTC.

This clonotype was seen a handful of times. V and J are TRBV10-2 and TRBJ1-3; TRBD1 matches at 7 bases. Germline V gene data show CDR1 as WSHSY and CDR2 as SAAADI. The CDR3 spans 16 residues. V gave up 2 bases and J gave up 0 bases; unmatched junction bases: 4. The CDR3 is CASSEPGTASGNTIYF. The CDR3 DNA is TGCGCCAGCAGTGAGCCCGGGACAGCCTCTGGAAACACCATATATTTT.

The chain employs TRBV20-1 and TRBJ2-5; possible D gene TRBD1, 6 bases. The CDR3 is made up of 12 amino acids. Trimming pared 4 bases from V and 5 bases from J, leaving 11 bases between. Germline V gene data show CDR1 as DFQATT and CDR2 as SNEGSKA (reference sequence). The CDR3 sequence: CSATGAGETQYF. CDR3 DNA sequence: TGCAGTGCTACAGGGGCGGGCGAGACCCAGTACTTC.

The chain recombines TRBV20-1 with TRBJ2-1; D might be TRBD1 (6 bases). V was pared by 0 bases and J by 0 bases, with 15 bases between. The CDR3 covers 17 residues. The germline V gene has CDR1 DFQATT and CDR2 SNEGSKA (reference sequence). CDR3 residues: CSARDPTGTSSYNEQFF. The CDR3 DNA reads TGCAGTGCTAGAGATCCTACAGGGACAAGCTCCTACAATGAGCAGTTCTTC.

This clonotype was seen once. The V gene is TRBV9, the J gene TRBJ2-1; TRBD2 agrees at 7 bases. This CDR3 contains 15 residues. J was trimmed by 3 bases and V by 1 base; bases with no gene match: 4. The germline gives CDR1 SGDLS, CDR2 YYNGEE. CDR3 nucleotide sequence: TGTGCCAGCAGCGTACGGGACTACATCTACAATGAGCAGTTCTTC. Amino acid sequence: CASSVRDYIYNEQFF.

Only a few counts were recorded for this clonotype. The chain links TRBV7-2 to TRBJ2-1, with D uncertain. V lost 5 bases and J 3 bases, leaving 8 bases between the germline ends. The CDR3 sequence is 13 residues long. Germline V lookup: CDR1 SGHTA, CDR2 FQGNSA. The CDR3 region is CASSPQIYNEQFF. DNA for the CDR3: TGTGCCAGCAGCCCCCAGATCTACAATGAGCAGTTCTTC. The whole variable domain, filled in from reference TRBV7-2 and TRBJ2-1, reads GAGVSQSPSNKVTEKGKDVELRCDPISGHTALYWYRQSLGQGLEFLIYFQGNSAPDKSGLPSDRFSAERTGGSVSTLTIQRTQQEDSAVYLCASSPQIYNEQFFGPGTRLTVL.

This clonotype was seen more than once but under ten times. The chain couples TRBV7-9 to TRBJ2-1; D might be TRBD1 or TRBD2, each matching 5 bases. Trimming pared 1 base from V and 0 bases from J, leaving 7 bases between. Germline V lookup: CDR1 SEHNR, CDR2 FQNEAQ (reference sequence). The CDR3 is made up of 15 amino acids. The CDR3 reads CASSLEGTSYNEQFF. The CDR3 bases are TGTGCCAGCAGCTTAGAGGGGACCTCCTACAATGAGCAGTTCTTC.

The chain has TRBV4-2 and TRBJ2-1; D is possibly TRBD2 (6 bases). The CDR3 contains 16 residues. Germline CDR1 reads LGHNA; CDR2 reads YNFKEQ. Trimming shortened V by 4 bases and J by 0 bases, and 13 bases separated the two germline ends. The CDR3 protein is CASSLSGGPSYNEQFF. CDR3 nucleotide sequence: TGTGCCAGCAGCCTCAGCGGAGGGCCCTCCTACAATGAGCAGTTCTTC.

V gene TRBV4-1 combines with J gene TRBJ2-5; weak D call: TRBD2 (6 bases). CDR3 length: 18 amino acids. Per germline, CDR1 MGHRA and CDR2 YSYEKL. V dropped 5 bases and J dropped 4 bases, with 26 bases sitting between them. The CDR3 bases are TGCGCCAGCAGCTCCCGTGCGAGCGGAGGGGCCGGAGTAGAGACCCAGTACTTC. It yields the protein CASSSRASGGAGVETQYF.

This clonotype was seen more than once but under ten times. The chain couples TRBV11-3 to TRBJ2-1, with D maybe TRBD1 (6 bases). The germline V gene encodes CDR1 SGHNT and CDR2 YENEEA. The CDR3 covers 14 residues. Trimming removed 3 bases at V and 5 bases at J, with 11 bases between. The CDR3 is CASSFGQQNNEQFF. The CDR3 DNA reads as TGTGCCAGCAGCTTCGGACAGCAGAACAATGAGCAGTTCTTC.

The gene calls are TRBV20-1 and TRBJ2-1; 9 nucleotides align to TRBD2. This CDR3 contains 16 residues. CDR1 and CDR2 (germline): DFQATT, SNEGSKA (reference sequence). V lost 5 bases and J lost 7; bases outside the gene matches: 15. The CDR3 sequence: CSAARSGLASVNEQFF. DNA for the CDR3: TGCAGTGCTGCCCGTTCGGGACTAGCCTCGGTTAATGAGCAGTTCTTC.

The gene calls are TRBV12-3 or TRBV12-4 and TRBJ2-3; 8 bases match TRBD2. J lost 4 bases, V lost 3 bases, and 6 bases had no gene match. CDR3 length: 15 amino acids. As DNA, the CDR3 is TGTGCCAGCAGTTTGACGGGAGGGCCCGCAGATACGCAGTATTTT. Translated, it gives CASSLTGGPADTQYF.

This clonotype was seen only a few times. The genes are TRBV7-9 and TRBJ1-6; a possible D gene is TRBD1 (5 bases). The CDR3 length is 15 residues. Trimming stripped 4 bases from V and 6 bases from J, with 13 bases between. Germline-derived CDR1 and CDR2 are SEHNR and FQNEAQ (reference sequence). The CDR3 DNA sequence: TGTGCCAGCAGCTCCCGGGACGGAGTTAATTCACCCCTCCACTTT. This sequence encodes CASSSRDGVNSPLHF.

This clonotype was found a few times. The rearrangement uses TRBV3-1 and TRBJ2-3; 7 positions match TRBD2. The J segment lost 0 bases and the V segment lost 4 bases, leaving 4 bases of the junction unmatched. The CDR3 extends over 15 amino acids. Germline V gene lookup returns CDR1 LGHDT and CDR2 YNNKEL (reference sequence). Here the CDR3 reads CASSLGLVSTDTQYF. The CDR3 region has the DNA TGTGCCAGCAGCCTCGGACTAGTCAGCACAGATACGCAGTATTTT.

This clonotype was counted between two and nine times. The V gene is TRBV7-3, the J gene TRBJ2-3; D tentatively reads TRBD1 or TRBD2 (6 bases each). Deletions cut 4 bases from V and 0 bases from J, with 14 bases between. This CDR3 comprises 16 residues. Germline V lookup: CDR1 SGHTA, CDR2 FQGTGA. The CDR3 region is CASSSGGTSSTDTQYF. The CDR3 nucleotides read TGTGCCAGCAGCTCCGGGGGCACATCTAGCACAGATACGCAGTATTTT.

The chain is built from TRBV4-2 and TRBJ1-2; TRBD1 agrees at 11 bases. J gave up 3 bases and V 3 bases, and 12 bases lay outside the gene matches. From germline, CDR1 is LGHNA and CDR2 YNFKEQ. The length of the CDR3 is 18 residues. CDR3 DNA sequence: TGTGCCAGCAGCCAGGGGCCGGACAGGGGGCTCTCTTACTATGGCTACACCTTC. This sequence encodes CASSQGPDRGLSYYGYTF.

V is TRBV7-2 and J is TRBJ2-1, with a possible D match to TRBD2 (5 bases). V lost 4 bases, J lost 4 bases, and 11 bases lay in between. Per the germline V gene, CDR1 is SGHTA and CDR2 is FQGNSA. This CDR3 contains 14 residues. The CDR3 nucleotides are TGTGCCAGCAGCTCCCGGACTCATTACAATGAGCAGTTCTTC. This gives the protein CASSSRTHYNEQFF.

This clonotype was detected only a few times. The chain recombines TRBV7-8 with TRBJ1-5; 7 bases match TRBD1. CDR1 is SGHVS, CDR2 FQNEAQ, per germline. The CDR3 has 14 amino acids. The trim removed 5 bases at V and 4 bases at J, leaving 5 bases unmatched. CDR3 amino acids: CASSVTGLNQPQHF. The CDR3 nucleotides read TGTGCCAGCAGCGTGACAGGGTTGAATCAGCCCCAGCATTTT.